Below are 9 T cell receptor beta chains sequenced from a single sample in a study of blood T cells in healthy people across ages. A second PCR of 7 to 11 cycles used a sample-barcoded 5' primer and a J-beta primer mix. Via MiXCR, TCRdb re-called the 5' RACE reads, giving one row per CDR3 protein. The data contain approximately 850,000 distinct CDR3 sequences, around 42% of them singletons. Sequencing was carried out using blood. These receptors were obtained from a man in his 60s in good health.

The chain combines TRBV6-1 with TRBJ1-6; tentative D call: TRBD1 (5 bases). The germline V and J ends were trimmed by 7 bases and 14 bases, with 18 bases remaining between them. Germline CDR1 and CDR2: MNHNS and SASEGT. The CDR3 runs to 13 residues. This CDR3 reads CASIRGPGSTLHF. The CDR3 region has the DNA TGTGCCAGCATTAGGGGTCCAGGGAGTACCCTCCACTTT.

This clonotype came up a few times. The rearrangement joins TRBV5-1 to TRBJ1-3, with D uncertain. The germline gives CDR1 SGHRS, CDR2 YFSETQ. This CDR3 has 13 residues. Trimming took off 3 bases at V and 3 bases at J, with 7 bases between the two ends. DNA for the CDR3: TGCGCCAGCAGCTCGACACTTGGAAACACCATATATTTT. Translating it yields CASSSTLGNTIYF.

This sequence joins TRBV4-3 and TRBJ1-6; D unclear. Germline-derived CDR1 and CDR2 are LGHNA and YSLEER. The CDR3 loop spans 14 amino acids. V dropped 0 bases and J dropped 7 bases, with 7 bases sitting between them. The CDR3 sequence is CASSQDMINSPLHF. The CDR3 DNA reads TGCGCCAGCAGCCAAGACATGATCAATTCACCCCTCCACTTT.

The J gene is TRBJ2-3, the V gene TRBV6-5; perhaps D is TRBD1 or TRBD2 (5 bases each). Germline CDR1 and CDR2: MNHEY and SVGAGI. Trimming removed 5 bases at V and 3 bases at J, with 12 bases between. This CDR3 comprises 14 residues. CDR3 sequence: CASSPWGRTDTQYF. The CDR3 coding sequence is TGTGCCAGCAGTCCCTGGGGGAGAACAGATACGCAGTATTTT.

J is TRBJ1-5 and V is TRBV10-2, with D maybe TRBD1 (5 bases). The CDR3 length is 13 residues. V lost 4 bases and J 7 bases, leaving 11 bases between the germline ends. Germline V gene data show CDR1 as WSHSY and CDR2 as SAAADI. The DNA of the CDR3 is TGCGCCAGCAGTGCGGCAGGGAGACAGCCCCAGCATTTT. Protein: CASSAAGRQPQHF.

V is TRBV7-2 and J is TRBJ2-7; possibly TRBD2 for D (5 bases). This CDR3 has 14 residues. The V gene's germline CDR1 is SGHTA and CDR2 FQGNSA. Trimming shortened V by 2 bases and J by 12 bases, and 20 bases separated the two germline ends. CDR3 coding DNA: TGTGCCAGCAGCTTAACGGGGTATCGAAACATTCGGTACTTC. It translates to CASSLTGYRNIRYF.

The genes are TRBV5-1 and TRBJ1-2; D gene uncertain. CDR3 length: 13 residues. Germline values: CDR1 SGHRS, CDR2 YFSETQ. V was cut by 5 bases and J by 0 bases, with 8 bases left in between. CDR3 region: CASSAEANYGYTF. The CDR3 region has the DNA TGCGCCAGCAGTGCAGAAGCTAACTATGGCTACACCTTC.

As regards this clonotype: A much larger clone differs by one base, so this may be a read error. The V and J genes are TRBV6-5 and TRBJ2-5; TRBD1 might be the D (6 bases). V lost 5 bases, J lost 5 bases, and 15 bases lay in between. The germline CDR1 and CDR2 sequences are MNHEY and SVGAGI. The CDR3 contains 14 residues. The DNA of the CDR3 is TGTGCCAGCAGTCCTGTCCAGGGGATGGAGACCCAGTACTTC. It specifies CASSPVQGMETQYF.

This clonotype was seen a few times. This sequence joins TRBV10-3 and TRBJ2-7; TRBD2 aligns across 7 bases. The J segment lost 1 base and the V segment lost 2 bases, leaving 2 bases of the junction unmatched. CDR1 and CDR2 from the germline V gene are ENHRY and SYGVKD. The CDR3 loop spans 14 amino acids. Here the CDR3 reads CAISEPAGSYEQYF. The CDR3 bases are TGTGCCATCAGTGAGCCAGCGGGATCCTACGAGCAGTACTTC.